This T cell receptor (beta chain) was sequenced during a study of T cells in Graves' hyperthyroidism and ophthalmopathy. RNA transcripts provided the source from which TCR beta CDR3 regions were amplified. RT-PCR in the first round (using the HTBI primer set) targeted the TCR CDR3. One entry per CDR3 protein, called by TCRdb with MiXCR from the multiplex PCR reads. The table includes under 350,000 distinct CDR3 sequences, about 17% detected once. The CDR3 is 15 amino acids. The germline V gene encodes CDR1 MGHDK and CDR2 SYGVNS. Trimming pared 7 bases from V and 3 bases from J, leaving 18 bases between. In the ophthalmopathy cohort, Clinical Activity Score was at least 3, NOSPECS grade at least 4, and duration under 3 months.

The chain uses TRBV25-1 and TRBJ1-2; no firm D call. The sequencing sample was made of blood. The TCR comes from a woman between 55 and 75 years old with Graves' ophthalmopathy. The CDR3 DNA reads as TGTGCCAGCAACAAAGCCGGCACCGGGGACTATGGCTACACCTTC. It specifies CASNKAGTGDYGYTF.